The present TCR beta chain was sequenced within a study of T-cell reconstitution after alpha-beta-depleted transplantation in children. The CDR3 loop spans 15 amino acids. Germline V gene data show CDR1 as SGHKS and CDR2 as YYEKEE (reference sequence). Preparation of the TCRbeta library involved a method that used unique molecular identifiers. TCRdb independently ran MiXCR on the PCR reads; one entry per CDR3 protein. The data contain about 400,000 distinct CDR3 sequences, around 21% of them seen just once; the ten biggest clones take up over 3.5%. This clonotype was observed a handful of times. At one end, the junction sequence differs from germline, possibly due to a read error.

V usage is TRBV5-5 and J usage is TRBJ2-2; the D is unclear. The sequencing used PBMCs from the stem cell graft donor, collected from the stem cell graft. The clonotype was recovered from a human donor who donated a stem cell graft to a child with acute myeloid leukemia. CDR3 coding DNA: TGTGCCAGCAGCTTGGCTTACACAGTCACCAGGGAGCTGTTTTTT. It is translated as CASSLAYTVTRELFF.